A selection of T cell receptor beta chains follows, all from one sample in a study of blood T cell repertoires in COVID-19. TCRdb's copy holds only in-frame clones and misses some; the assay was immunoSEQ multiplex PCR. The sample shows around 310,000 clones, 89% of them seen only once. The sample consisted of peripheral blood. The origin of the receptors is a woman between 55 and 75 years old with acute or convalescent COVID-19. Both conserved end residues are part of each CDR3. A D gene is named only where the DNA matches it firmly. Some rows mark clone size as missing; the rest say once, few, many or name a class of expanded clone.

TRBJ2-1	-	TRBV5-1	TRBD2	TGCGCCAGCAGCCGCGGGACTACAACCTACAATGAGCAGTTCTTC	CASSRGTTTYNEQFF
TRBJ2-2	-	TRBV5-6	-	TGTGCCAGCAGCCCTCGGGGAGGTCCCGGGGAGCTGTTTTTT	CASSPRGGPGELFF
TRBJ2-7	-	TRBV3-1/TRBV3-2	-	TGTGCCAGCAGCTTCCCAAGGAGTCCACAGTACTTC	CASSFPRSPQYF
TRBJ2-7	once	TRBV9	-	TGTGCCAGCAGTTCGGGGACAATCTACGAGCAGTACTTC	CASSSGTIYEQYF
TRBJ1-3	-	TRBV12-3/TRBV12-4	-	TGTGCTGTGAGCTTCAACTCTGGAAACACCATATATTTT	CAVSFNSGNTIYF
TRBJ1-4	once	TRBV18	-	TGTGCCAGCTCACCACCAATGGGGGCGGGTGAAAAACTGTTTTTT	CASSPPMGAGEKLFF
TRBJ1-5	-	TRBV5-3	-	TGTGCCAGAAGCTCCCGGGACACCAATCAGCCCCAGCATTTT	CARSSRDTNQPQHF
TRBJ2-2	-	TRBV25-1	TRBD2	TGTGCCAGCAGTCCACTAGCGGGGGGAGGCACCGGGGAGCTGTTTTTT	CASSPLAGGGTGELFF
TRBJ2-7	-	TRBV29-1	TRBD1	TGCAGCGTTGAAGGCGGGACAGGGGTGGTGTACGAGCAGTACTTC	CSVEGGTGVVYEQYF
TRBJ1-1	-	TRBV11-3	TRBD1	TGTGCCAGCAGCCCAGGGGGCTGGGGGGGACGGCGGCAATCTGAAGCTTTCTTT	CASSPGGWGGRRQSEAFF
TRBJ1-5	-	TRBV28	-	TGTGCCAGCAGTTTATCGCTCCCCCGGGGTCAGCCCCAGCATTTT	CASSLSLPRGQPQHF
TRBJ2-7	-	TRBV27	TRBD1	TGTGCCAGCAGTCGGCTGGGACAGGGGTACTACGAGCAGTACTTC	CASSRLGQGYYEQYF
TRBJ2-6	-	TRBV11-3	-	TGTGCCAGCAGCTTAGGAGCAGGGACTGGGGCCAACGTCCTGACTTTC	CASSLGAGTGANVLTF
TRBJ2-5	-	TRBV9	TRBD2	TGTGCCAGCAGCGCAGCGGGAGGGCTGCGGGAGACCCAGTACTTC	CASSAAGGLRETQYF
TRBJ1-3	-	TRBV29-1	TRBD1	TGCAGCGTTGAGACAGGGGGCGTTGGAAACACCATATATTTT	CSVETGGVGNTIYF
TRBJ1-6	-	TRBV9	-	TGTGCCAGCAGCGCATCGAGCTCCTATAATTCACCCCTCCACTTT	CASSASSSYNSPLHF
TRBJ2-2	-	TRBV5-1	TRBD2	TGCGCCAGCAGCTCTTTTCCTAGCGGTATCATCCCGAACACCGGGGAGCTGTTTTTT	CASSSFPSGIIPNTGELFF
TRBJ2-1	-	TRBV5-4	TRBD1	TGTGCCAGCAGCTCCTGGACAGGGCCGGTAAATGAGCAGTTCTTC	CASSSWTGPVNEQFF
TRBJ1-2	-	TRBV24-1	TRBD1	TGTGCCACCAGTGATTGGACAGGGGGCAATTCGGGCTACACCTTC	CATSDWTGGNSGYTF
TRBJ2-3	-	TRBV7-7	TRBD2	TGTGCCAGCAGCCCCACTAGCGGGGGGTCCACAGATACGCAGTATTTT	CASSPTSGGSTDTQYF
TRBJ2-2	-	TRBV7-3	TRBD1	TGTGCCAGGGAGACTCGAGGACAAGGACAGGGCGCGAACACCGGGGAGCTGTTTTTT	CARETRGQGQGANTGELFF
TRBJ1-4	-	TRBV6-6	TRBD1	TGTGCCAGCACCCTCCTGGGACAGGGTCGTGGGGAAAAACTGTTTTTT	CASTLLGQGRGEKLFF